A selection of T cell receptor beta chains follows, all from one sample in a study of shared clonotypes between healthy human individuals. Data came from immunoSEQ multiplex PCR; TCRdb stores just in-frame clones and leaves some out. This table has fewer than 1.6 million clones, approximately 98.5% appearing once. The sequencing input was naive CD4+ T cells sorted from blood. Receptor source: a man younger than 45 in good health. The CDR3 runs from the conserved cysteine through the conserved F or W. Each record gives: J gene, V gene, D gene, clone size, CDR3 DNA, CDR3 protein. A D gene is named only where the DNA matches it firmly. Size values are once, few and many counts, or a class for expanded clones, and some rows have none.

TRBJ2-3	TRBV7-2	.	.	TGTGCCAGCAGCTCAGGGCAGGCCTACACAGATACGCAGTATTTT	CASSSGQAYTDTQYF
TRBJ1-4	TRBV29-1	.	.	TGCAGCGCGGCTGGGACTAATGAAAAACTGTTTTTT	CSAAGTNEKLFF
TRBJ1-2	TRBV9	TRBD1	.	TGTGCCAGCAGCGCCAACGTACAGGGGATGGCGTATGGCTACACCTTC	CASSANVQGMAYGYTF
TRBJ1-5	TRBV28	.	.	TGTGCCAGCAGTCAAAGGGCCCGAGATCAGCCCCAGCATTTT	CASSQRARDQPQHF
TRBJ2-5	TRBV11-2	TRBD2	.	TGTGCCAGCAGCTCCGGGGGCGGGAGGGCCCCCGTTCAAGAGACCCAGTACTTC	CASSSGGGRAPVQETQYF
TRBJ2-7	TRBV2	TRBD2	.	TGTGGGGGGTCAGCGGGAGACGGCGAGCAGTACTTC	CGGSAGDGEQYF
TRBJ1-2	TRBV14	TRBD1	.	TGTGCCAGCGTACCCGACAGGGGTCATGGCTACACCTTC	CASVPDRGHGYTF
TRBJ2-3	TRBV6-5	.	.	TGTGCCAGCAGTTCCCCGAACTTCGGTGGCACAGATACGCAGTATTTT	CASSSPNFGGTDTQYF
TRBJ1-1	TRBV5-1	.	.	TGCGCCAGCAGCTTGGGGGACAAGGACGGTGAAGCTTTCTTT	CASSLGDKDGEAFF
TRBJ2-3	TRBV4-3	.	.	TGCGCCAGCAGCCAAGCAGGGACTTGGAGCACAGATACGCAGTATTTT	CASSQAGTWSTDTQYF
TRBJ2-1	TRBV11-2	TRBD2	.	TGTGCCAGCAGCAAACTAGCGGGAGGGCCCAATGAGCAGTTCTTC	CASSKLAGGPNEQFF
TRBJ2-3	TRBV2	.	.	TGTGCCAGCAGGTTATGGAGCACAGATACGCAGTATTTT	CASRLWSTDTQYF
TRBJ2-7	TRBV11-3	TRBD1	.	TGTGCCAGCAGCTTAGGCCTCCGGGACAGCTACGAGCAGTACTTC	CASSLGLRDSYEQYF
TRBJ2-7	TRBV5-4	TRBD1	.	TGTGCCAGCAGCACATCGGGACAGGGGGCCGCATGGTGGCAGTACTTC	CASSTSGQGAAWWQYF
TRBJ2-7	TRBV15	.	.	TGTGCCACCAGCAGAGAACAGGGAAACTACGAGCAGTACTTC	CATSREQGNYEQYF
TRBJ2-7	TRBV28	TRBD1	.	TGTGCCAGCAGTACACCAGACAGGGGACCTTTTGGGTACGAGCAGTACTTC	CASSTPDRGPFGYEQYF
TRBJ2-7	TRBV6-6	.	.	TGTGCCAGCAGTTCCCTCATCCGAGGGGCCGAGCAGTACTTC	CASSSLIRGAEQYF
TRBJ1-4	TRBV19	.	.	TGTGCCAGTAGTATGAAGACAAGGAGAAATAATGAAAAACTGTTTTTT	CASSMKTRRNNEKLFF
TRBJ2-6	TRBV4-3	.	.	TGCGCCAGCAGCCCCGTAAACATCAGGGGAGGCTCTGGGGCCAACGTCCTGACTTTC	CASSPVNIRGGSGANVLTF
TRBJ1-2	TRBV2	TRBD1	.	TGTGCCAGCAGTGAATCTCCTAGTGCGACAGGGAATCTCGGCTACACCTTC	CASSESPSATGNLGYTF
TRBJ1-5	TRBV30	.	.	TGTGCCTGCTCACCCGGGGGGGGCAATAGCAATCAGCCCCAGCATTTT	CACSPGGGNSNQPQHF
TRBJ1-2	TRBV6-5	TRBD1	.	TGTGCCAGCAGTTACACCTACAGGGGGAATGGCTACACCTTC	CASSYTYRGNGYTF
TRBJ2-1	TRBV5-6	TRBD2	.	TGTGCCAGCACCCCGTTCGTGGGAGGGCCCCCATTGAATGAGCAGTTCTTC	CASTPFVGGPPLNEQFF
TRBJ2-3	TRBV7-2	.	.	TGTGCCAGCAGCTTAGTTACTAGCACTACGCAGTATTTT	CASSLVTSTTQYF
TRBJ1-2	TRBV18	.	.	TGTGCCAGCTCACCCCGACCGGGACAAAACTATGGCTACACCTTC	CASSPRPGQNYGYTF
TRBJ2-1	TRBV9	.	once	TGTGCCAGCAGCGTAGCTACTGGATTAGGCTACAATGAGCAGTTCTTC	CASSVATGLGYNEQFF
TRBJ1-1	TRBV18	.	.	TGTGCCAGCTCACCTTTGGGGGGCAGGGAAGCTTTCTTT	CASSPLGGREAFF
TRBJ1-2	TRBV28	TRBD1	.	TGTGCCAGCAGTCCAACGGGACAGACTAGCCCTAACTATGGCTACACCTTC	CASSPTGQTSPNYGYTF
TRBJ1-2	TRBV19	.	.	TGTGCCAGTAGCCGCAACATAGGCTATGGCTACACCTTC	CASSRNIGYGYTF
TRBJ2-1	TRBV5-4	TRBD1	.	TGTGCCAGCAGCTCAGCCCGGGACAGGAACAATGAGCAGTTCTTC	CASSSARDRNNEQFF